This T cell receptor beta chain was recovered during a study of blood T cell repertoires in COVID-19. Repertoires were generated with immunoSEQ multiplex PCR, while TCRdb's copy carries only in-frame clones and drops some. The table lists over 350,000 clones, 86% of them singletons, with roughly 1.4% in the top ten. This CDR3 has 17 residues. CDR1 and CDR2 from the germline V gene are SGHDN and FVKESK. V was cut by 1 base and J by 1 base, with 14 bases left in between. This receptor was identified in a woman in her 30s with active or convalescent COVID-19. This rearrangement joins TRBV14 to TRBJ1-5; unclear D gene. Sequencing was carried out using peripheral blood. For the CDR3, the DNA is TGTGCCAGCAGCCAAGTTCGGTCAGGTTCAAGCAATCAGCCCCAGCATTTT. Translated, it gives CASSQVRSGSSNQPQHF. Full variable domain (rest looked up from reference TRBV14 and TRBJ1-5): EAGVTQFPSHSVIEKGQTVTLRCDPISGHDNLYWYRRVMGKEIKFLLHFVKESKQDESGMPNNRFLAERTGGTYSTLKVQPAELEDSGVYFCASSQVRSGSSNQPQHFGDGTRLSIL.